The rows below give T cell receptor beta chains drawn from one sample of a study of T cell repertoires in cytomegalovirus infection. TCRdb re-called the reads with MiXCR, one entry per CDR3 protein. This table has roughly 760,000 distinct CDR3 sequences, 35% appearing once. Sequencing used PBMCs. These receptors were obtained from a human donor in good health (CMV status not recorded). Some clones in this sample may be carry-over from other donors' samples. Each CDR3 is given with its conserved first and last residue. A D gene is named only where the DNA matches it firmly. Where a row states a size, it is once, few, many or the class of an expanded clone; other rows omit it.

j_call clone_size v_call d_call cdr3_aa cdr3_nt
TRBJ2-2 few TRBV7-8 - CASSSASIYTGELFF TGTGCCAGCAGCTCGGCGTCCATATACACCGGGGAGCTGTTTTTT
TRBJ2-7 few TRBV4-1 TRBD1 CASSPTGGHLYEQYF TGCGCCAGCAGCCCCACAGGGGGCCACCTCTACGAGCAGTACTTC
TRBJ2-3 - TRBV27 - CASRATLGTDTQYF TGTGCCAGCAGGGCGACACTAGGGACAGATACGCAGTATTTT
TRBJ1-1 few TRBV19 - CASSHLTENTEAFF TGTGCCAGTAGTCACTTGACGGAGAACACTGAAGCTTTCTTT
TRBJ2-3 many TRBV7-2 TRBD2 CASSSQLAGTDTQYF TGTGCCAGCAGCTCACAGCTAGCGGGAACAGATACGCAGTATTTT
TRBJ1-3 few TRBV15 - CATGLGASSGNTIYF TGTGCCACCGGTTTGGGGGCGAGCTCTGGAAACACCATATATTTT
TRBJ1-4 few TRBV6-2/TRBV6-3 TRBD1 CASTSRPRGSNEKLFF TGTGCCAGCACCTCTAGGCCCAGGGGGTCTAATGAAAAACTGTTTTTT
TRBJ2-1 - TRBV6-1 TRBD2 CASTLAGGNYNEQFF TGTGCCAGCACCCTAGCGGGAGGGAACTACAATGAGCAGTTCTTC
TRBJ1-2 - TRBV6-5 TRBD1 CASSPGQGRLYGYTF TGTGCCAGCAGCCCCGGACAGGGAAGACTCTATGGCTACACCTTC
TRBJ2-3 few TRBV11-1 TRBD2 CATTPSGGTDTQYF TGTGCCACTACCCCTAGCGGAGGCACAGATACGCAGTATTTT
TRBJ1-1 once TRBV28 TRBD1 CASSLFRGRITEAFF TGTGCCAGCAGTTTATTCAGGGGGCGCATAACTGAAGCTTTCTTT
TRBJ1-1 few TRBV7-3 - CASSSRWGERAFF TGTGCCAGCAGCTCCCGCTGGGGGGAGCGAGCTTTCTTT
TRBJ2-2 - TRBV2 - CASRALDSGNTGELFF TGTGCCAGCCGCGCGTTGGATAGCGGGAACACCGGGGAGCTGTTTTTT
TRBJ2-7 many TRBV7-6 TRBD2 CASSLNRDSGIVEQYF TGTGCCAGCAGCTTAAATCGAGATAGCGGGATAGTCGAGCAGTACTTC
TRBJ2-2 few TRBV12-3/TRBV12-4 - CASSLIGTTGELFF TGTGCCAGCAGTTTAATAGGGACCACCGGGGAGCTGTTTTTT
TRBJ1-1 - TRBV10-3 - CAISEGTPVTEAFF TGTGCCATCAGTGAGGGGACACCGGTTACTGAAGCTTTCTTT
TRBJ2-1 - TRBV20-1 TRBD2 CSARATGRDPTRGYNEQFF TGCAGTGCTAGAGCGACGGGGAGGGACCCAACGAGGGGTTACAATGAGCAGTTCTTC
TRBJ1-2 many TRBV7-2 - CASSLRDAGHGYTF TGTGCCAGCAGCTTAAGGGACGCAGGGCATGGCTACACCTTC
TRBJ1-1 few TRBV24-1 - CATSDSRGSTEAFF TGTGCCACCAGTGATAGCCGTGGGTCCACTGAAGCTTTCTTT
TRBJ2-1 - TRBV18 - CASSPKRGITSYNEQFF TGTGCCAGCTCACCAAAGCGAGGAATCACCTCCTACAATGAGCAGTTCTTC
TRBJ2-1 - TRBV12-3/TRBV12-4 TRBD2 CASSVLIAGGAYNEQFF TGTGCCAGCAGTGTGTTAATAGCGGGGGGGGCCTACAATGAGCAGTTCTTC
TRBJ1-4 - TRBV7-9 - CASSFIQGTGLEKLFF TGTGCCAGCAGCTTTATACAAGGAACAGGGCTGGAAAAACTGTTTTTT
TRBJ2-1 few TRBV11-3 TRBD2 CASSLGASGWSGEQFF TGTGCCAGCAGCTTAGGAGCTAGCGGGTGGTCGGGTGAGCAGTTCTTC
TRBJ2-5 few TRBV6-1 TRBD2 CASLPWGGRGQETQYF TGTGCCAGCCTACCGTGGGGCGGGAGGGGGCAAGAGACCCAGTACTTC
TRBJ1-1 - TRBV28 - CASSFGRGNTEAFF TGTGCCAGCAGTTTTGGTAGGGGGAATACTGAAGCTTTCTTT